This is a list of T cell receptor beta chains from one sample in a study of T-cell reconstitution after alpha-beta-depleted transplantation in children. TCRdb re-analysed the PCR reads in MiXCR, keeping a single row per CDR3 protein. The table records approximately 47,000 distinct CDR3 sequences, around 50% of them present only once. This specimen was peripheral blood, taken before TCRalphabeta/CD19-depleted stem cell transplant. The origin of the receptors is a boy younger than two with SCID, due to receive a stem cell transplant. Each CDR3 is given with its conserved first and last residue. The order of the fields is clone size, D gene, V gene, J gene, CDR3 DNA, CDR3 protein. D genes are given only for firm matches. Not every row has a clone size; where given, it reads once, few, many or a size class.

size: .; D: TRBD1; V: TRBV20-1; J: TRBJ1-5; DNA: TGCAGTGCTTTAAGGGGGACAGGGAATCAGCCCCAGCATTTT; CDR3: CSALRGTGNQPQHF
size: few; D: .; V: TRBV6-1; J: TRBJ2-5; DNA: TGTGCCAGCAGTGAGAACCGCGGCCCTCAAGAGACCCAGTACTTC; CDR3: CASSENRGPQETQYF
size: few; D: .; V: TRBV12-3/TRBV12-4; J: TRBJ1-5; DNA: TGTGCCAGCAGTCGCACACATAGCAATCAGCCCCAGCATTTT; CDR3: CASSRTHSNQPQHF
size: few; D: .; V: TRBV6-2/TRBV6-3; J: TRBJ1-2; DNA: TGTGCCAGCACCCAACGGGGATCGGCTAACTATGGCTACACCTTC; CDR3: CASTQRGSANYGYTF
size: .; D: .; V: TRBV11-1; J: TRBJ1-3; DNA: TGTGCCAGCAGCTTCATAGGGAGGCGTTACTCTGGAAACACCATATATTTT; CDR3: CASSFIGRRYSGNTIYF
size: .; D: .; V: TRBV5-1; J: TRBJ2-2; DNA: TGCGCCAGCAGCTTGGAACAGATTAACACCGGGGAGCTGTTTTTT; CDR3: CASSLEQINTGELFF
size: .; D: TRBD2; V: TRBV4-3; J: TRBJ2-3; DNA: TGCGCCAGCAGCCTGACACTAGCGGGGGGGCCCGCAGATACGCAGTATTTT; CDR3: CASSLTLAGGPADTQYF
size: .; D: TRBD2; V: TRBV5-1; J: TRBJ2-1; DNA: TGCGCCAGCAGTTCTCTCCGGGAGGGCCCCTACAATGAGCAGTTCTTC; CDR3: CASSSLREGPYNEQFF
size: .; D: .; V: TRBV6-5; J: TRBJ1-2; DNA: TGTGCCAGCAGTCCGGGCGGCGGCTACACCTTC; CDR3: CASSPGGGYTF
size: .; D: .; V: TRBV2; J: TRBJ1-5; DNA: TGTGCCAGCAGTATCCGGACGCGAGTCGGTTATCAGCCCCAGCATTTT; CDR3: CASSIRTRVGYQPQHF
size: .; D: .; V: TRBV11-2; J: TRBJ2-5; DNA: TGTGCCAGCAGCTTAGAGGCAGGGTGGAAGGAAGAGACCCAGTACTTC; CDR3: CASSLEAGWKEETQYF
size: once; D: .; V: TRBV20-1; J: TRBJ2-3; DNA: TGCAGTGCTAGAGATCGAGTAGCCCTACGCACAGATACGCAGTATTTT; CDR3: CSARDRVALRTDTQYF
size: few; D: .; V: TRBV2; J: TRBJ1-3; DNA: TGCGCCACCGCGCTGAGCTCTGGAAACACCATATATTTT; CDR3: CATALSSGNTIYF
size: few; D: TRBD2; V: TRBV20-1; J: TRBJ2-1; DNA: TGCAGTGCCCCAGACCCCACTAGCGGAGATCTTAATGAGCAGTTCTTC; CDR3: CSAPDPTSGDLNEQFF
size: few; D: .; V: TRBV18; J: TRBJ2-3; DNA: TGTGCCAGCTCATCGGAAGCGGGCACAGATACGCAGTATTTT; CDR3: CASSSEAGTDTQYF
size: .; D: .; V: TRBV7-2; J: TRBJ1-1; DNA: TGTGCCAGCAGCCCCCAGGGTGGTGACGCTGAAGCTTTCTTT; CDR3: CASSPQGGDAEAFF
size: .; D: .; V: TRBV10-2; J: TRBJ1-5; DNA: TGCGCCAGCAGATTCAACGGCCATCAGCCCCAGCATTTT; CDR3: CASRFNGHQPQHF
size: .; D: .; V: TRBV11-2; J: TRBJ2-7; DNA: TGTGCCAGCAGCTTAGAGAGCCGATTCTACGAGCAGTACTTC; CDR3: CASSLESRFYEQYF
size: .; D: .; V: TRBV20-1; J: TRBJ2-7; DNA: TGCAGTGCTACAAATGACAGAAACTCCTACGAGCAGTACTTC; CDR3: CSATNDRNSYEQYF
size: .; D: TRBD2; V: TRBV7-9; J: TRBJ2-3; DNA: TGTGTCAGCAGCTTACCGCAAGCGGGGGCCTTCACAGATACGCAGTATTTT; CDR3: CVSSLPQAGAFTDTQYF
size: .; D: .; V: TRBV5-1; J: TRBJ1-1; DNA: TGCGCCAGCAGCATACGCGGGCGGGGCTACACTGAAGCTTTCTTT; CDR3: CASSIRGRGYTEAFF
size: .; D: .; V: TRBV10-3; J: TRBJ1-3; DNA: TGTGCCATCAGGGAAGCAGGGATCCGGAACACCATATATTTT; CDR3: CAIREAGIRNTIYF
size: .; D: .; V: TRBV9; J: TRBJ2-3; DNA: TGTGCCAGCAGCGTTGGGACACACACAGATACGCAGTATTTT; CDR3: CASSVGTHTDTQYF
size: .; D: .; V: TRBV12-3/TRBV12-4; J: TRBJ1-5; DNA: TGTGCCAGCAGTACGACAGGAGTACAGCATTTT; CDR3: CASSTTGVQHF
size: .; D: .; V: TRBV10-3; J: TRBJ1-5; DNA: TGTGCCATCAGTGAATTTTGGGGGACATCTAGCAATCAGCCCCAGCATTTT; CDR3: CAISEFWGTSSNQPQHF
size: .; D: TRBD2; V: TRBV20-1; J: TRBJ2-3; DNA: TGCAGTGCTAGCCTAGCGGGGTACACAGATACGCAGTATTTT; CDR3: CSASLAGYTDTQYF
size: .; D: TRBD2; V: TRBV20-1; J: TRBJ2-7; DNA: TGCAGTGCCTCAAGCGGGGAAAGGGCCTCCTACGAGCAGTACTTC; CDR3: CSASSGERASYEQYF
size: .; D: .; V: TRBV7-3; J: TRBJ2-1; DNA: TGTGCCAGCAGCCGAGGCGAGGCCGGGGAGCAGTTCTTC; CDR3: CASSRGEAGEQFF
size: .; D: .; V: TRBV4-1; J: TRBJ1-1; DNA: TGCGCCAGCAGCCAAGATGGGCCAGGGGACACTGAAGCTTTCTTT; CDR3: CASSQDGPGDTEAFF
size: few; D: TRBD2; V: TRBV5-5; J: TRBJ2-3; DNA: TGTGCCAGCAGCTTGACCCCCCTAGCGGGGGGGGATACGCAGTATTTT; CDR3: CASSLTPLAGGDTQYF
size: .; D: .; V: TRBV4-3; J: TRBJ2-1; DNA: TGCGCCAGCAGCCAAATATCGGGCAATGAGCAGTTCTTC; CDR3: CASSQISGNEQFF
size: .; D: .; V: TRBV20-1; J: TRBJ2-7; DNA: TGCAGTGCCAGAACCGGGTGGGGGCGCGGCGAGCAGTACTTC; CDR3: CSARTGWGRGEQYF
size: .; D: TRBD1; V: TRBV5-4; J: TRBJ1-1; DNA: TGTGCCAGCACCCCGACAGGGTTAAACACTGAAGCTTTCTTT; CDR3: CASTPTGLNTEAFF